Below are 24 T cell receptor beta chains sequenced from a single sample in a study of blood T cells in healthy people across ages. For the second PCR, which ran for roughly 6 to 11 cycles, a sample-barcoded 5' primer and a J-beta primer mix were used. TCRdb redid the calling of the 5' RACE reads with MiXCR, one entry per CDR3 protein. The sample carries approximately 1.5 million distinct CDR3 sequences, roughly 30% recorded once. The sample was blood. The source of these receptors is a woman in her twenties or thirties in good health.

This chain connects TRBV28 to TRBJ1-1; tentative D call: TRBD1 (5 bases). This CDR3 is 15 amino acids long. Germline V gene lookup returns CDR1 MDHEN and CDR2 SYDVKM. Trimming left V 5 bases short and J 6 bases short, with 19 bases between. The CDR3 nucleotides are TGTGCCAGCAGTCCCCCCGGCAGGGCTAGATCTGAAGCTTTCTTT. Translating it yields CASSPPGRARSEAFF.

Turning to this clonotype: A read error may be the cause here, since a much bigger clone is one base away. The chain employs TRBV2 and TRBJ2-3; D is perhaps TRBD1 (6 bases). Germline CDR1 SNHLY, CDR2 FYNNEI. The CDR3 is made up of 16 amino acids. CDR3 region: CASSGNLPDTGSTRYF. The DNA of the CDR3 is TGTGCCAGCAGTGGGAACCTCCCCGATACAGGGAGTACGCGGTATTTT.

This clonotype turned up a few times. The genes are TRBV20-1 and TRBJ2-5, with D maybe TRBD2 (6 bases). CDR3 length equals 14 residues. Germline V gene sequence: CDR1 DFQATT, CDR2 SNEGSKA (reference sequence). V was shortened by 2 bases and J by 4 bases, with 14 bases between the two germline ends. CDR3 protein: CSARWRGSGETQYF. DNA of the CDR3: TGCAGTGCTAGATGGCGGGGTAGCGGAGAGACCCAGTACTTC.

To note about this clonotype: At one of its ends the junction is not consistent with the germline gene, which may arise from a read error. The genes are TRBV10-3 and TRBJ2-7; 15 positions agree with TRBD2. The CDR3 is made up of 16 amino acids. The germline gives CDR1 ENHRY, CDR2 SYGVKD. The CDR3 nucleotides read TGCGCCACACACGGGACTAGCGGGAGGAACCAGGGGGAGCAGTACTTC. The encoded protein is CATHGTSGRNQGEQYF.

Concerning this clonotype: A much larger clone differs by one base, so this may be a read error. The rearrangement joins TRBV20-1 to TRBJ2-7; D could derive from TRBD1 or TRBD2 (5 bases each). Germline loops: CDR1 DFQATT, CDR2 SNEGSKA (reference sequence). This CDR3 spans 16 amino acids. Trimming left V 2 bases short and J 5 bases short, with 22 bases between. The CDR3 nucleotides read TGCAGTGCTAGACTCCGGCCCCGACTGGGGGTGGACGAGCAGTACTTC. Its translation: CSARLRPRLGVDEQYF.

In this sample, this clonotype turned up a few times. The J gene is TRBJ1-2, the V gene TRBV4-1; TRBD1 aligns across 7 bases. The ends lost 9 bases at V and 2 bases at J; junction bases unmatched: 12. The CDR3 sequence is 15 residues long. The germline gives CDR1 MGHRA, CDR2 YSYEKL. CDR3 sequence reads: CASGINGQVNYGYTF. The CDR3 bases are TGCGCCAGTGGGATAAACGGACAGGTGAACTATGGCTACACCTTC.

The chain recombines TRBV20-1 with TRBJ2-7, with TRBD2 matching over 11 bases. The CDR3 totals 15 residues. The germline V gene has CDR1 DFQATT and CDR2 SNEGSKA (reference sequence). After removal of 0 bases from V and 4 bases from J, the junction contained 5 bases not matched to a gene. The CDR3 protein is CSARDLASGRYEQYF. DNA of the CDR3: TGCAGTGCTAGAGATCTGGCTAGCGGGAGGTACGAGCAGTACTTC.

The genes are TRBV18 and TRBJ2-1; unclear D gene. Trimming stripped 2 bases from V and 4 bases from J, with 12 bases between. The CDR3 spans 15 residues. Germline loops: CDR1 KGHSH, CDR2 LQKENI. The DNA of the CDR3 is TGTGCCAGCTCACCAATGAGAGAGTCTTACAATGAGCAGTTCTTC. Encoded protein: CASSPMRESYNEQFF.

This clonotype was seen more than once but under ten times. The J gene is TRBJ1-1, the V gene TRBV29-1; D remains unclear. The CDR3 sequence is 12 residues long. Per the germline V gene, CDR1 is SQVTM and CDR2 is ANQGSEA. Trimming took off 6 bases at V and 1 base at J, with 9 bases between the two ends. The CDR3 DNA is TGCAGCGTGATAGTACCGAACACTGAAGCTTTCTTT. Translating gives CSVIVPNTEAFF.

This clonotype was detected a few times. The chain couples TRBV7-7 to TRBJ2-3; the D gene is possibly TRBD1 (6 bases). Trimming removed 2 bases from V and 6 bases from J, with 9 bases in between. CDR3 length equals 13 residues. CDR1 and CDR2 (germline): SSHAT, FNYEAQ (reference sequence). CDR3 amino acids: CASSLQGYDTQYF. Here the CDR3 DNA reads TGTGCCAGCAGCTTACAGGGGTACGATACGCAGTATTTT.

The sample holds a few counts of this clonotype. The chain employs TRBV20-1 and TRBJ2-5; TRBD2 agrees at 14 bases. V lost 1 base to trimming and J lost 6 bases; unmatched junction nucleotides: 7. The length of the CDR3 is 16 residues. Germline V gene lookup returns CDR1 DFQATT and CDR2 SNEGSKA (reference sequence). The CDR3 reads CSARGTGLAGGKTQYF. The CDR3, as DNA: TGCAGTGCTAGAGGAACAGGACTAGCGGGAGGAAAGACCCAGTACTTC.

V is TRBV27 and J is TRBJ2-7; 9 bases map to TRBD1. Trimming cost V 5 bases and J 4 bases; bases outside gene matches: 9. In germline, CDR1 is MNHEY, CDR2 SMNVEV (reference sequence). The CDR3 runs to 15 residues. The CDR3 sequence: CASSTDRGVRYEQYF. DNA for the CDR3: TGTGCCAGCAGTACCGACAGGGGGGTTAGGTACGAGCAGTACTTC.

As DNA, the CDR3 is TGCAGTGCTAGGCCCCGAAATAGCAATCAGCCCCAGCATTTT. This codes for CSARPRNSNQPQHF. V usage is TRBV20-1 and J usage is TRBJ1-5; D is unresolved. V was cut by 3 bases and J by 0 bases, with 9 bases left in between. The CDR3 consists of 14 residues. Germline V CDR1 and CDR2: DFQATT, SNEGSKA (reference sequence).

The chain has TRBV20-1 and TRBJ1-6; 8 bases are shared with TRBD1. The J segment lost 7 bases and the V segment lost 0 bases, leaving 8 bases of the junction unmatched. The CDR3 totals 16 residues. Per germline, CDR1 DFQATT and CDR2 SNEGSKA (reference sequence). CDR3 in DNA: TGCAGTGCTAGAGATGGTACGACAGGGGAGAATTCACCCCTCCACTTT. It yields the protein CSARDGTTGENSPLHF.

Only a few counts were recorded for this clonotype. The gene calls are TRBV4-1 and TRBJ2-5; TRBD1 matches at 7 bases. The length of the CDR3 is 15 residues. Germline CDR1 is MGHRA and CDR2 is YSYEKL. Trimming at V came to 3 bases and at J to 2 bases, leaving 6 bases not matched to a gene. The CDR3 sequence: CASSQAGQAQETQYF. As DNA, the CDR3 is TGCGCCAGCAGCCAGGCAGGACAGGCACAAGAGACCCAGTACTTC.

This clonotype was found a few times. V and J are TRBV10-3 and TRBJ2-7; TRBD2 might be the D (7 bases). CDR1 and CDR2 from the germline V gene are ENHRY and SYGVKD. V lost 2 bases, J lost 6 bases, and 23 bases lay in between. The CDR3 is made up of 17 amino acids. CDR3 protein: CAISESQGGGPLGEQYF. The CDR3, as DNA: TGTGCCATCAGTGAGAGTCAGGGCGGGGGCCCCCTCGGCGAGCAGTACTTC.

This clonotype was detected only a few times. V and J are TRBV20-1 and TRBJ2-5; D might be TRBD2 (5 bases). The CDR3 is 15 amino acids. Trimming stripped 1 base from V and 13 bases from J, with 25 bases between. Per the germline V gene, CDR1 is DFQATT and CDR2 is SNEGSKA (reference sequence). CDR3 sequence reads: CSARAGGTAAVRLYF. The CDR3 DNA reads as TGCAGTGCTAGAGCCGGAGGAACCGCGGCAGTGAGGCTGTACTTC.

Turning to this clonotype: The junction and the germline gene differ at one end; a read error may be behind it. The chain has TRBV2 and TRBJ2-5; maybe TRBD1 (5 bases). Germline-derived CDR1 and CDR2 are SNHLY and FYNNEI. CDR3 size: 13 residues. The chain's CDR3 is CASSVQVQETQDF. The CDR3 DNA reads as TGTGCCAGCAGTGTACAGGTCCAAGAGACCCAGGACTTC.

In its sample, this clonotype was seen many times. This chain uses TRBV29-1 with TRBJ2-4; 8 positions match TRBD1. Losses at the gene ends were 7 bases for V and 7 bases for J; bases not matched to a gene: 12. CDR1 and CDR2 from the germline V gene are SQVTM and ANQGSEA. The CDR3 runs to 14 residues. The CDR3 here is CSATWAGQDNIQYF. DNA of the CDR3: TGCAGCGCCACCTGGGCGGGACAGGATAACATTCAGTACTTC.

V usage is TRBV9 and J usage is TRBJ2-6, with TRBD2 as a possible D gene (5 bases). Germline CDR1 is SGDLS and CDR2 is YYNGEE. Trimming removed 4 bases at V and 3 bases at J, with 8 bases between. The CDR3 is 14 residues long. The CDR3 DNA follows: TGTGCCAGCAGCCAGGACTTTGGGGCCAACGTCCTGACTTTC. Translation: CASSQDFGANVLTF.

This clonotype was seen repeatedly, ten times or more. The V call is TRBV29-1, the J call TRBJ2-7; 7 bases agree with TRBD2. This CDR3 region has 15 residues. J gave up 5 bases and V 6 bases, and 16 bases lay outside the gene matches. Germline V lookup: CDR1 SQVTM, CDR2 ANQGSEA. The DNA for the CDR3 is TGCAGCGTGTCGAACAGGCGGGAGAGGGTACACGAGCAGTACTTC. It specifies CSVSNRRERVHEQYF.

The chain is built from TRBV6-1 and TRBJ2-4, with 7 positions matching TRBD2. This CDR3 contains 12 residues. In germline, CDR1 is MNHNS, CDR2 SASEGT. The V gene end was trimmed by 6 bases and the J gene end by 8 bases; junction bases not matched to a gene: 4. The CDR3 here is CASRGGTDIQYF. Here the CDR3 DNA reads TGTGCCAGCAGGGGGGGGACGGACATTCAGTACTTC.

This clonotype appeared many times. A read error may produce the germline difference seen at one junction end. The CDR3 reads CASSLAGNQETQYF. CDR3 nucleotides: TGTGCCAGCAGCTTAGCCGGTAACCAAGAGACCCAGTACTTC. The chain couples TRBV5-1 to TRBJ2-5, with D unclear. Germline lookup yields CDR1 SGHRS and CDR2 YFSETQ. The CDR3 length is 14 residues.

This clonotype has ten or more counts. The chain employs TRBV12-3 or TRBV12-4 and TRBJ2-3, with D uncertain. Trimming removed 3 bases from V and 0 bases from J, with 10 bases in between. The CDR3 spans 15 residues. The CDR3 region is CASSFGSPSTDTQYF. CDR3 DNA sequence: TGTGCCAGCAGTTTCGGCAGCCCTAGCACAGATACGCAGTATTTT.